This is a list of T cell receptor beta chains from one sample in a study of identical twins. In TCRdb, the 5' RACE reads were re-called with MiXCR into one record per CDR3 protein. The sample has about 500,000 distinct CDR3 sequences, roughly an eighth seen once. The same specimen was also included in a second study, on yellow fever vaccine responses in identical twins.

Sequenced material: CD4+ T cells sorted from blood. The source of these receptors is a woman between 18 and 30 years old in good health. The CDR3 runs from the conserved cysteine through the conserved F or W. D genes are given only for firm matches. Clone size is given for some rows only: seen once, a few or many times, or a class if the clone is expanded.

abundance	d_gene	v_gene	j_gene	CDR3aa	CDR3nt
few	-	TRBV5-1	TRBJ2-7	CASSLGGTQRGYEQYF	TGCGCCAGCAGCTTGGGCGGGACGCAGCGCGGCTACGAGCAGTACTTC
few	-	TRBV2	TRBJ2-2	CASTQFVREGGELFF	TGTGCCAGCACCCAATTCGTCCGGGAAGGCGGGGAGCTGTTTTTT
-	TRBD1	TRBV10-3	TRBJ2-5	CAISPARETGTQETQYF	TGTGCCATCAGTCCTGCAAGAGAGACAGGGACCCAAGAGACCCAGTACTTC
few	-	TRBV7-2	TRBJ1-4	CASSPGPWRSEKLFF	TGTGCCAGCAGCCCTGGGCCCTGGAGGTCTGAAAAACTGTTTTTT
few	-	TRBV5-6	TRBJ2-3	CASSFTGRLDTQYF	TGTGCCAGCAGCTTTACGGGACGCCTGGATACGCAGTATTTT
-	TRBD1	TRBV5-4	TRBJ2-5	CASSTDRGRQETQYF	TGTGCCAGCAGCACGGACAGGGGGCGGCAAGAGACCCAGTACTTC
-	-	TRBV2	TRBJ2-2	CASTQAGELFF	TGTGCCAGCACGCAAGCCGGGGAGCTGTTTTTT
-	TRBD1	TRBV5-4	TRBJ2-1	CASSPGTGGREQFF	TGTGCCAGCAGCCCCGGGACAGGGGGCCGGGAGCAGTTCTTC
-	TRBD2	TRBV20-1	TRBJ2-1	CSAREGLGYNEQFF	TGCAGTGCTAGAGAGGGACTAGGTTACAATGAGCAGTTCTTC
few	TRBD2	TRBV4-1	TRBJ2-3	CASSQDRPSGDTQYF	TGCGCCAGCAGCCAAGACAGGCCTAGCGGAGATACGCAGTATTTT
-	-	TRBV4-3	TRBJ1-4	CASSQDTGQGNEKLFF	TGCGCCAGCAGCCAAGATACAGGCCAGGGAAACGAAAAACTGTTTTTT
few	TRBD2	TRBV3-1	TRBJ2-1	CASSQEWGRLAGVGSYNEQFF	TGTGCCAGCAGCCAAGAATGGGGGAGACTAGCGGGGGTTGGCTCCTACAATGAGCAGTTCTTC
-	-	TRBV30	TRBJ1-1	CAWGGTEAFF	TGTGCCTGGGGTGGAACTGAAGCTTTCTTT
-	-	TRBV7-9	TRBJ2-1	CASSPDSGTDNEQFF	TGTGCCAGCAGCCCCGATTCAGGGACCGACAATGAGCAGTTCTTC
many	-	TRBV3-1	TRBJ1-1	CASSQARQNTEAFF	TGTGCCAGCAGCCAAGCACGACAGAACACTGAAGCTTTCTTT
few	TRBD2	TRBV27	TRBJ2-3	CASSLSLGRGDTQYF	TGTGCCAGCAGTTTAAGTTTAGGGCGGGGGGATACGCAGTATTTT
-	-	TRBV24-1	TRBJ1-1	CATSDSGPQEAFF	TGTGCCACCAGTGACTCCGGACCCCAGGAGGCTTTCTTT
many	-	TRBV4-3	TRBJ2-7	CASSQDLRGGEQYF	TGCGCCAGCAGCCAAGATCTCAGGGGAGGGGAGCAGTACTTC
few	-	TRBV10-3	TRBJ1-6	CAISDRDNSPLHF	TGTGCCATCAGTGACAGGGATAATTCACCCCTCCACTTT
-	TRBD1	TRBV6-1	TRBJ2-5	CASSFGQASKETQYF	TGTGCCAGCAGCTTCGGACAGGCCTCCAAGGAGACCCAGTACTTC
-	TRBD2	TRBV12-3/TRBV12-4	TRBJ2-1	CASSPLGLAGNEQFF	TGTGCCAGCAGTCCTCTGGGACTAGCGGGCAATGAGCAGTTCTTC
few	TRBD1	TRBV20-1	TRBJ1-2	CSASEDRGFGYTF	TGCAGTGCTAGTGAGGACAGGGGGTTTGGCTACACCTTC
few	-	TRBV19	TRBJ1-5	CASSIVSRGDQPQHF	TGTGCCAGTAGTATCGTGTCCAGGGGTGATCAGCCCCAGCATTTT
few	-	TRBV27	TRBJ2-1	CASSLRQHNEQFF	TGTGCCAGCAGTTTAAGGCAGCACAATGAGCAGTTCTTC
-	TRBD1	TRBV29-1	TRBJ2-5	CSVEGWTGEETQYF	TGCAGCGTTGAAGGCTGGACAGGGGAAGAGACCCAGTACTTC
-	TRBD2	TRBV7-2	TRBJ2-7	CASSRTSGGLSYEQYF	TGTGCCAGCAGCCGGACTAGCGGGGGCTTGTCCTACGAGCAGTACTTC
few	TRBD1	TRBV7-9	TRBJ2-7	CASSTYRGLNYEQYF	TGTGCCAGCAGCACCTACAGGGGCCTAAACTACGAGCAGTACTTC
few	TRBD1	TRBV7-2	TRBJ2-4	CAVGTGPKNIQYF	TGTGCCGTGGGGACAGGGCCCAAAAACATTCAGTACTTC
-	TRBD2	TRBV5-5	TRBJ2-7	CASSFEGGPSYEQYF	TGTGCCAGCAGCTTTGAGGGAGGGCCGTCCTACGAGCAGTACTTC
many	-	TRBV5-6	TRBJ1-3	CASSFPWGNTIYF	TGTGCCAGCAGCTTTCCTTGGGGAAACACCATATATTTT
few	TRBD1	TRBV28	TRBJ1-3	CASSFRTGAGNTIYF	TGTGCCAGCAGTTTCCGGACAGGGGCGGGAAACACCATATATTTT